The clone carrying this TCR beta chain has ten or more counts. This entry belongs to a study of neurological immune-mediated disorders. TCRdb passed the 5' RACE reads through MiXCR, listing each CDR3 protein once. The sample includes roughly 15,000 distinct CDR3 sequences, more than 3% of them seen just once. This CDR3 comprises 18 residues. The V end lost 1 base, the J end lost 0 bases, and 13 bases lay between the germline ends. CDR1 and CDR2 from the germline V gene are LGHNA and YNFKEQ. Material for sequencing was CD8+ T cells from blood. The TCR was taken from a woman between 35 and 50 years old in good health. This chain joins TRBV4-2 and TRBJ2-6; D might be TRBD2 (6 bases). CDR3 residues: CASSQGLVYSSGANVLTF. In nucleotides, the CDR3 is TGTGCCAGCAGCCAAGGACTAGTTTACAGCTCTGGGGCCAACGTCCTGACTTTC.